This T cell receptor (beta chain) is drawn from a study of cytomegalovirus exposure and HLA in healthy donors. Looked up from germline, CDR1 is WNHNN and CDR2 is SYGVQD (reference sequence). V was clipped by 3 bases and J by 11 bases, with 22 bases between them. CDR3 length: 15 residues. Here immunoSEQ multiplex PCR was the method, and the copy in TCRdb shows in-frame clones only, minus some. Here the sample spans a few hundred thousand clones, roughly 88% being singletons. The specimen sequenced was PBMCs. This chain links TRBV10-1 with TRBJ1-1, with a tentative D call TRBD1 (6 bases). This receptor was taken from a man aged 25-45 years in good health and CMV-seronegative. The CDR3 DNA sequence: TGCGCCAGCAGTGACGGGATAACAGGGAAGCTTGGTGCTTTCTTT. Amino acids: CASSDGITGKLGAFF.